These T cell receptor beta chains were read from a single sample in a study of blood T cell repertoires in COVID-19. Only in-frame clones appear in the TCRdb table, and some are missing; sequencing was by immunoSEQ multiplex PCR. The sample contains about 59,000 clones, about 76% of which appear only once. The sequencing input was peripheral blood. Every receptor here comes from a woman aged 80 or over with active or convalescent COVID-19. The CDR3 runs from the conserved cysteine through the conserved F or W. Each record gives: V gene, clone size, D gene, J gene, CDR3 protein, CDR3 DNA. A D gene is named only where the DNA matches it firmly. Size values are once, few and many counts, or a class for expanded clones, and some rows have none.

TRBV5-5	.	.	TRBJ2-3	CASSLGQFTDTQYF	TGTGCCAGCAGCTTGGGACAGTTCACAGATACGCAGTATTTT
TRBV3-1/TRBV3-2	.	TRBD1	TRBJ1-3	CASSRRDRGLSGNTIYF	TGTGCCAGCAGCCGCAGGGACAGGGGCTTATCTGGAAACACCATATATTTT
TRBV2	.	TRBD1	TRBJ1-1	CASSEAGTGSEAFF	TGTGCCAGCAGTGAAGCCGGGACAGGTTCTGAAGCTTTCTTT
TRBV5-5	few	.	TRBJ1-6	CASSLIQGNSPLHF	TGTGCCAGCAGCTTGATCCAGGGTAATTCACCCCTCCACTTT
TRBV6-5	.	.	TRBJ2-7	CASSYSGLVGQYF	TGTGCCAGCAGTTACTCTGGCCTAGTCGGGCAGTACTTC
TRBV6-1	.	TRBD1	TRBJ1-6	CASSEQGGWGGTSPLHF	TGTGCCAGCAGTGAGCAGGGGGGTTGGGGTGGGACCTCACCCCTCCACTTT
TRBV28	.	.	TRBJ1-4	CASSPPIRPSEKLFF	TGTGCCAGCAGTCCGCCGATTAGACCTAGTGAAAAACTGTTTTTT
TRBV5-6	.	.	TRBJ1-3	CASSLGAGLSGNTIYF	TGTGCCAGCAGCTTGGGGGCGGGACTCTCTGGAAACACCATATATTTT
TRBV6-5	.	.	TRBJ1-6	CASEKGVSSPLHF	TGTGCCAGCGAAAAGGGAGTCAGTTCACCCCTCCACTTT
TRBV6-1	.	TRBD1	TRBJ2-2	CASSGRTGVFGNTGELFF	TGTGCCAGCAGTGGGAGAACAGGGGTGTTTGGAAACACCGGGGAGCTGTTTTTT
TRBV7-8	.	TRBD2	TRBJ2-3	CASSLPGLTSTDTQYF	TGTGCCAGCAGCTTGCCGGGACTAACTAGCACAGATACGCAGTATTTT